This T cell receptor (beta chain) was captured in a study of T cells in Graves' hyperthyroidism and ophthalmopathy. Study in general: Peripheral blood specimens were obtained at initial diagnosis, prior to any treatment.

Comments on this clonotype: Its antigen is undetermined.

RNA transcripts yielded amplified TCR beta CDR3 regions. TCR CDR3 underwent first-round RT-PCR with the HTBI primer set. TCRdb fed the multiplex PCR reads into MiXCR, producing one record per CDR3 protein. Of around 110,000 distinct CDR3 sequences in the sample, roughly 15% were seen once. Study results and caveats: A model of 13 V-J features distinguished ophthalmopathy from stable hyperthyroidism.

Material for sequencing was blood. The origin of this receptor is a woman aged 50 to 65 with Graves' hyperthyroidism.

DNA for the CDR3: TGCAGTGCTAGGTCACGCGGGAGTTCCCATGAGCAGTTCTTC. It specifies CSARSRGSSHEQFF. The chain joins TRBV20-1 to TRBJ2-1; TRBD2 aligns across 7 bases. CDR3 size: 14 residues. Trimming cost V 3 bases and J 8 bases; bases outside gene matches: 10. The germline V gene encodes CDR1 DFQATT and CDR2 SNEGSKA (reference sequence).